This entry describes one T cell receptor beta chain. Roughly 18-55 mg of tissue was diced for each tumor. These data originate in a study of early stage breast cancer tumors. The repertoire was sequenced with immunoSEQ multiplex PCR; TCRdb's copy has only in-frame clones and lacks some. The data hold 9,000 to 10,000 clones, with roughly 67% observed a single time. CDR1 SEHNR and CDR2 FQNEAQ come from the germline V gene (reference sequence). After removal of 5 bases from V and 4 bases from J, the junction contained 13 bases not matched to a gene. The CDR3 consists of 16 residues. Sequencing was performed on breast tumor tissue. The clonotype was recovered from a person aged 55 to 75 with breast cancer. The J gene is TRBJ1-2, the V gene TRBV7-9; 7 nucleotides align to TRBD1. The CDR3 nucleotides read TGTGCCAGCAGCAAACACGAGAGGACAGGTCTCTATGGCTACACCTTC. The encoded protein is CASSKHERTGLYGYTF.